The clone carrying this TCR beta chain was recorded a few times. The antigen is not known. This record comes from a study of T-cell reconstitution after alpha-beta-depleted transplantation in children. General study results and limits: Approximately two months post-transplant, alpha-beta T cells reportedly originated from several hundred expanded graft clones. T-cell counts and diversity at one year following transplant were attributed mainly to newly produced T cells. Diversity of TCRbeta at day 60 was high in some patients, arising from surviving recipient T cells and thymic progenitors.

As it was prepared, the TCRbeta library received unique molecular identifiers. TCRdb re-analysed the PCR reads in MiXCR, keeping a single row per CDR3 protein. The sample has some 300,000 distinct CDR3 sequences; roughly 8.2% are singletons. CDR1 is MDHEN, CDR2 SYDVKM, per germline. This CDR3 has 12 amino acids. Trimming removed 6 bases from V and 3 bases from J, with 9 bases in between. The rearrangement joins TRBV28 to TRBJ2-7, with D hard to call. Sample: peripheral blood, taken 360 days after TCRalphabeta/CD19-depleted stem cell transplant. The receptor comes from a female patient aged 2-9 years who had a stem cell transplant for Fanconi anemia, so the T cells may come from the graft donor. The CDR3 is CASRGIGYEQYF. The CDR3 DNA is TGTGCCAGCAGAGGTATAGGCTACGAGCAGTACTTC.